The 30 T cell receptor beta chains below were found in one sample sequenced in a study of T cells in Graves' hyperthyroidism and ophthalmopathy. Amplification yielded TCR beta CDR3 regions, with RNA transcripts as the source. Using the HTBI primer set, a first-round RT-PCR was run on the TCR CDR3. In TCRdb, the multiplex PCR reads were re-called with MiXCR into one record per CDR3 protein. Of hundreds of thousands of distinct CDR3 sequences listed, roughly 22% were seen once; the top ten hold around 60%. Sequencing input: blood. Every receptor here comes from a man in his thirties or forties with Graves' ophthalmopathy.

This clonotype was seen many times. The chain joins TRBV2 to TRBJ2-1; 9 bases align to TRBD2. The V and J ends lost 3 bases and 4 bases, in that order; junction bases with no gene match: 16. Germline-derived CDR1 and CDR2 are SNHLY and FYNNEI. The CDR3 is made up of 19 amino acids. The CDR3 protein is CASSESGSGGAGGYNEQFF. In DNA, the CDR3 is TGTGCCAGCAGTGAGTCAGGTTCTGGCGGAGCGGGAGGTTACAATGAGCAGTTCTTC.

The chain uses TRBV28 and TRBJ2-7; 9 nucleotides align to TRBD1. The CDR3 contains 15 residues. The ends lost 3 bases at V and 7 bases at J; junction bases unmatched: 10. Germline V gene sequence: CDR1 MDHEN, CDR2 SYDVKM. CDR3 loop: CASSFSGQGPREQYF. Written as DNA, the CDR3 is TGTGCCAGCAGTTTCTCGGGACAGGGTCCAAGGGAGCAGTACTTC.

This clonotype occurred a few times. V and J are TRBV6-1 and TRBJ1-1; 8 bases fit TRBD1. CDR3 length equals 14 residues. V shed 7 bases, J shed 2 bases, and the junction held 6 bases outside the gene matches. Per the germline V gene, CDR1 is MNHNS and CDR2 is SASEGT. The CDR3 region has the DNA TGTGCCAGCATCCTGACAGGGGCTAACACTGAAGCTTTCTTT. Translation: CASILTGANTEAFF.

This clonotype appeared many times. The CDR3, as DNA: TGTGCCTGGAGGGGCCAGGAAAACACCGGGGAGCTGTTTTTT. Translation gives CAWRGQENTGELFF. The chain is built from TRBV30 and TRBJ2-2; D is unresolved. With 3 bases removed from V and 2 bases from J, the gap between germline ends came to 10 bases. This CDR3 is built from 14 residues. The germline V gene has CDR1 GTSNPN and CDR2 SVGIG (reference sequence).

CDR3 nucleotides: TGTGCCAGCAGTGTTAATCAGGGTGCAAACACCATATATTTT. Protein product: CASSVNQGANTIYF. The gene calls are TRBV2 and TRBJ1-3, with a tentative D call TRBD1 (5 bases). In germline, CDR1 is SNHLY, CDR2 FYNNEI. The CDR3 totals 14 residues. V lost 4 bases, J lost 6 bases, and 13 bases lay in between.

This clonotype was counted only a few times. This may arise from a read error, as a much more abundant clone is one base away. J is TRBJ2-7 and V is TRBV5-1, with D unclear. Trimming cost V 1 base and J 6 bases, with 5 bases left between them. The CDR3 sequence is 11 residues long. Looked up from germline, CDR1 is SGHRS and CDR2 is YFSETQ. This chain's CDR3 is CASSLRPEQYF. CDR3 nucleotides: TGCGCCAGCAGCTTGAGGCCCGAGCAGTACTTC. The whole variable domain, remainder taken from reference TRBV5-1 and TRBJ2-7, is KAGVTQTPRYLIKTRGQQVTLSCSPISGHRSVSWYQQTPGQGLQFLFEYFSETQRNKGNFPGRFSGRQFSNSRSEMNVSTLELGDSALYLCASSLRPEQYFGPGTRLTVT.

This clonotype has a handful of counts. The chain carries TRBV7-9 and TRBJ2-2; 8 bases agree with TRBD2. V lost 4 bases and J lost 7; bases outside the gene matches: 8. In germline, CDR1 is SEHNR, CDR2 FQNEAQ (reference sequence). This CDR3 has 15 residues. The CDR3: CASSYERETVGELFF. CDR3 DNA sequence: TGTGCCAGCAGCTACGAGCGGGAGACTGTCGGGGAGCTGTTTTTT.

This clonotype was picked up a small number of times. The CDR3 bases are TGCAGCGTTGGTAACGGAAGAAACTACGAGCAGTACTTC. Residues: CSVGNGRNYEQYF. The V and J genes are TRBV29-1 and TRBJ2-7; D is uncertain. The CDR3 is 13 amino acids. Trimming removed 4 bases from V and 3 bases from J, with 13 bases in between. Germline values: CDR1 SQVTM, CDR2 ANQGSEA.

The chain employs TRBV12-3 or TRBV12-4 and TRBJ2-3; D gene ambiguous. The CDR3 totals 15 residues. Between the trimmed V and J ends, which lost 4 bases and 0 bases, there was a span of 11 bases. CDR3 DNA sequence: TGTGCCAGCAGTTCCCGAGTGGGAAGCACAGATACGCAGTATTTT. It translates to CASSSRVGSTDTQYF.

With respect to this clonotype: With a much larger clone just one base away, this may be a read error. J is TRBJ1-2 and V is TRBV12-5, with D unclear. The CDR3 consists of 14 residues. The germline CDR1 and CDR2 sequences are LGHNT and FRNRAP. The CDR3: CASGLATVSYGYAF. DNA of the CDR3: TGTGCTAGTGGTTTGGCTACAGTATCCTATGGCTACGCCTTC.

The J gene is TRBJ2-5, the V gene TRBV6-1, with TRBD2 matching 8 bases. Germline V lookup: CDR1 MNHNS, CDR2 SASEGT. CDR3 length equals 14 residues. J was trimmed by 2 bases and V by 4 bases; bases with no gene match: 3. The CDR3 protein is CASSASGGQETQYF. The CDR3 DNA reads TGTGCCAGCAGTGCAAGCGGGGGTCAAGAGACCCAGTACTTC.

The sample holds a few counts of this clonotype. This chain links TRBV28 with TRBJ2-7, with 10 positions matching TRBD1. V shed 8 bases and J 6 bases; nucleotides not matched to a gene: 7. The CDR3 has 13 amino acids. Germline loops: CDR1 MDHEN, CDR2 SYDVKM. The CDR3 DNA sequence: TGTGCCAGCGCCCACGGGACAGGGGTCGAGCAGTACTTC. This sequence encodes CASAHGTGVEQYF. The full variable domain, with the rest looked up from reference TRBV28 and TRBJ2-7, is DVKVTQSSRYLVKRTGEKVFLECVQDMDHENMFWYRQDPGLGLRLIYFSYDVKMKEKGDIPEGYSVSREKKERFSLILESASTNQTSMYLCASAHGTGVEQYFGPGTRLTVT.

This clonotype was picked up a small number of times. J is TRBJ2-3 and V is TRBV18, with D possibly called TRBD1 or TRBD2 (6 bases each). Germline V gene sequence: CDR1 KGHSH, CDR2 LQKENI. V was cut by 6 bases and J by 2 bases, with 18 bases left in between. This CDR3 is built from 16 residues. CDR3 amino acids: CASSRKGGPVTDTQYF. In DNA, the CDR3 is TGTGCCAGCTCCCGGAAAGGGGGGCCCGTCACAGATACGCAGTATTTT.

This clonotype was counted between two and nine times. The rearrangement joins TRBV5-1 to TRBJ2-3, with TRBD2 identical over 7 bases. The germline gives CDR1 SGHRS, CDR2 YFSETQ. With V trimmed by 3 bases and J by 0 bases, 7 bases remained unmatched. This CDR3 has 16 residues. The CDR3 region is CASSWDLAESTDTQYF. DNA for the CDR3: TGCGCCAGCAGCTGGGACCTAGCGGAAAGCACAGATACGCAGTATTTT.

V and J are TRBV12-3 or TRBV12-4 and TRBJ1-2; a weak D match, TRBD1 (5 bases). The V and J ends lost 6 bases and 10 bases respectively, with 15 bases between them. The CDR3 is 12 amino acids. The CDR3 sequence is CASSYPSGPYTF. CDR3 in DNA: TGTGCCAGCAGCTATCCATCAGGGCCCTACACCTTC.

This clonotype occurred many times. The J gene is TRBJ2-1, the V gene TRBV11-2; D ambiguous. The germline CDR1 and CDR2 sequences are SGHAT and FQNNGV. CDR3 length: 14 residues. V lost 6 bases to trimming and J lost 4 bases, with 13 bases between them. The CDR3 spells CASSNEVRYNEQFF. DNA for the CDR3: TGTGCCAGCAGTAACGAGGTTCGTTACAATGAGCAGTTCTTC.

This chain joins TRBV20-1 and TRBJ2-2; 10 bases map to TRBD1. This CDR3 is 15 amino acids long. Germline V gives CDR1 DFQATT, CDR2 SNEGSKA (reference sequence). With V trimmed by 0 bases and J by 4 bases, 2 bases remained unmatched. CDR3 nucleotides: TGCAGTGCTAGAGAAGGGGACAGGGGCACCGGGGAGCTGTTTTTT. Residues: CSAREGDRGTGELFF.

The chain combines TRBV7-3 with TRBJ2-7; D assignment may be TRBD1 or TRBD2 (5 bases each). The CDR3 has 14 amino acids. The germline CDR1 and CDR2 sequences are SGHTA and FQGTGA. V lost 4 bases to trimming and J lost 5 bases, with 15 bases between them. CDR3 bases: TGTGCCAGCAGCTCGAGGGCCGGGGCTAACGAGCAGTACTTC. This encodes CASSSRAGANEQYF.

Only a few counts were recorded for this clonotype. The genes are TRBV20-1 and TRBJ2-2; TRBD2 matches at 8 bases. V was pared by 3 bases and J by 4 bases, with 4 bases of the junction left unmatched. CDR1 is DFQATT and CDR2 is SNEGSKA in the germline V gene (reference sequence). The CDR3 is 14 residues long. CDR3 loop: CSASGRAGTGELFF. CDR3 nucleotides: TGCAGTGCTAGCGGGAGGGCTGGCACCGGGGAGCTGTTTTTT.

This clonotype was counted between two and nine times. The V and J genes are TRBV10-3 and TRBJ2-5; TRBD2 matches 10 bases. With V trimmed by 8 bases and J by 3 bases, 12 bases remained unmatched. Germline V lookup: CDR1 ENHRY, CDR2 SYGVKD. The CDR3 runs to 16 residues. The CDR3 loop is CAIGGDLAGVEETQYF. The CDR3 DNA follows: TGTGCCATCGGGGGGGACCTAGCGGGAGTGGAAGAGACCCAGTACTTC.

Only a few counts were recorded for this clonotype. This rearrangement joins TRBV11-2 to TRBJ1-4; D might be TRBD1 (5 bases). This CDR3 is built from 14 residues. V was clipped by 3 bases and J by 3 bases, with 8 bases between them. Per germline, CDR1 SGHAT and CDR2 FQNNGV. The CDR3 reads CASSFSGPNEKLFF. DNA of the CDR3: TGTGCCAGCAGCTTTTCAGGGCCTAATGAAAAACTGTTTTTT.

Here the CDR3 reads CASSPRAGQETQYF. In nucleotides, the CDR3 is TGTGCCAGTAGTCCCCGGGCAGGTCAGGAGACCCAGTACTTC. The genes are TRBV19 and TRBJ2-5; no clear D gene. The CDR3 is made up of 14 amino acids. V was pared by 5 bases and J by 5 bases, with 15 bases between. From germline, CDR1 is LNHDA and CDR2 SQIVND (reference sequence).

With regard to this clonotype: This could be a read error, since a much larger clone is one nucleotide away. This chain joins TRBV27 and TRBJ2-2; D remains ambiguous. The CDR3 loop spans 15 amino acids. CDR1 and CDR2 from the germline V gene are MNHEY and SMNVEV (reference sequence). CDR3 in DNA: TGTGCCAGCAGTTTTTTGGCGGTGAACGCCGGGGAGCTGTTTTTT. As protein: CASSFLAVNAGELFF.

This clonotype occurred many times. This sequence joins TRBV7-3 and TRBJ2-3, with 7 bases that match TRBD2. The CDR3 has 12 amino acids. Trimming took 2 bases from V and 9 from J; bases not matched to a gene: 2. Germline assignment: CDR1 SGHTA and CDR2 FQGTGA. The CDR3 DNA sequence: TGTGCCAGCAGCTTAGGGGGGGGGACGCAGTATTTT. Its translation is CASSLGGGTQYF.

The CDR3: CALRTGGPDTQYF. The CDR3 DNA is TGTGCTTTAAGGACAGGGGGCCCAGATACGCAGTATTTT. The chain is built from TRBV7-7 and TRBJ2-3; the match to TRBD1 covers 11 bases. Germline V CDR1 and CDR2: SSHAT, FNYEAQ (reference sequence). The CDR3 has 13 amino acids.

This clonotype came up a few times. This chain uses TRBV28 with TRBJ2-2, with 7 bases aligning to TRBD1. With V trimmed by 4 bases and J by 5 bases, 10 bases remained unmatched. The germline gives CDR1 MDHEN, CDR2 SYDVKM. The CDR3 spans 16 residues. CDR3 amino acids: CASSSGTEGLTGELFF. The CDR3 DNA follows: TGTGCCAGCAGTTCTGGGACAGAGGGCTTGACCGGGGAGCTGTTTTTT. The full variable domain, in which reference TRBV28 and TRBJ2-2 provide the parts outside the CDR3, is DVKVTQSSRYLVKRTGEKVFLECVQDMDHENMFWYRQDPGLGLRLIYFSYDVKMKEKGDIPEGYSVSREKKERFSLILESASTNQTSMYLCASSSGTEGLTGELFFGEGSRLTVL.

This clonotype occurred a few times. The chain recombines TRBV28 with TRBJ2-2, with 7 bases lining up with TRBD1. Germline V gene data show CDR1 as MDHEN and CDR2 as SYDVKM. The CDR3 covers 14 residues. V was pared by 11 bases and J by 3 bases, with 9 bases of the junction left unmatched. The CDR3 protein is CAARGQGDTGELFF. DNA for the CDR3: TGTGCCGCAAGGGGGCAGGGAGACACCGGGGAGCTGTTTTTT. The full variable domain, rest sourced from reference TRBV28 and TRBJ2-2, is DVKVTQSSRYLVKRTGEKVFLECVQDMDHENMFWYRQDPGLGLRLIYFSYDVKMKEKGDIPEGYSVSREKKERFSLILESASTNQTSMYLCAARGQGDTGELFFGEGSRLTVL.

This clonotype was seen ten or more times. The genes are TRBV20-1 and TRBJ2-1; 8 bases map to TRBD2. The J segment lost 0 bases and the V segment lost 0 bases, leaving 7 bases of the junction unmatched. Germline V gene data show CDR1 as DFQATT and CDR2 as SNEGSKA (reference sequence). This CDR3 spans 17 amino acids. CDR3 sequence reads: CSARDWGAGDSYNEQFF. Here the CDR3 DNA reads TGCAGTGCTAGAGATTGGGGAGCGGGAGACTCCTACAATGAGCAGTTCTTC.

A remark on this clonotype: This may come from a read error, since a much larger clone is one base off. The V call is TRBV28, the J call TRBJ1-2; D remains unclear. Germline V gene lookup returns CDR1 MDHEN and CDR2 SYDVKM. This CDR3 spans 11 amino acids. Trimming shortened V by 6 bases and J by 6 bases, and 8 bases separated the two germline ends. The CDR3 DNA sequence: TGTGCCAGCAGCCGGTCGAATGGCTACACCTTC. Amino acid sequence: CASSRSNGYTF.

The chain has TRBV9 and TRBJ2-1, with a weak D call TRBD2 (5 bases). This CDR3 region has 15 residues. Per the germline V gene, CDR1 is SGDLS and CDR2 is YYNGEE. Deletions cut 3 bases from V and 4 bases from J, with 14 bases between. The DNA of the CDR3 is TGTGCCAGCAGCGCAACGACGGCGGGTTACAATGAGCAGTTCTTC. Its protein product is CASSATTAGYNEQFF.